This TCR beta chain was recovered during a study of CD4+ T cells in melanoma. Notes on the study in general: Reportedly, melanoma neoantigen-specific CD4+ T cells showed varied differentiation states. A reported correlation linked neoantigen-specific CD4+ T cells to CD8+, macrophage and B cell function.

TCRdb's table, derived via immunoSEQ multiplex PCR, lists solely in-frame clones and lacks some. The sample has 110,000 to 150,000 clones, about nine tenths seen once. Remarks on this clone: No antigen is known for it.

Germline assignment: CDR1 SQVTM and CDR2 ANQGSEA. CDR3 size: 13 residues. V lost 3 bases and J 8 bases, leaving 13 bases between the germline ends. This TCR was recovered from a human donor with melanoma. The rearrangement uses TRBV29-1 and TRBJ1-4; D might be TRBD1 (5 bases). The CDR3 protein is CSVESVSGEKLFF. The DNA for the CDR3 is TGCAGCGTTGAGTCTGTATCAGGGGAAAAACTGTTTTTT.